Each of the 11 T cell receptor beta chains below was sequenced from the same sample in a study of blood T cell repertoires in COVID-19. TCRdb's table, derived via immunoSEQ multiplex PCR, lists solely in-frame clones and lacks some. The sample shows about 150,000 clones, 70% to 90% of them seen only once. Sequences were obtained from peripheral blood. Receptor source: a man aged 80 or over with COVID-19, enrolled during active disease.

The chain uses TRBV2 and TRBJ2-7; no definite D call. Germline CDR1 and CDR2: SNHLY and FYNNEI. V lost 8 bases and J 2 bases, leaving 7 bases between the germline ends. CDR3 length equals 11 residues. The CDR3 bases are TGTGCCAGCGCACGGGCCTACGAGCAGTACTTC. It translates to CASARAYEQYF. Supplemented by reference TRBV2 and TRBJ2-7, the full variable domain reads EPEVTQTPSHQVTQMGQEVILRCVPISNHLYFYWYRQILGQKVEFLVSFYNNEISEKSEIFDDQFSVERPDGSNFTLKIRSTKLEDSAMYFCASARAYEQYFGPGTRLTVT.

As DNA, the CDR3 is TGCGCCAGCAGTGATGAGGGCACCAATCAGCCCCAGCATTTT. It translates to CASSDEGTNQPQHF. The gene calls are TRBV10-2 and TRBJ1-5; D is unclear. Trimming removed 3 bases from V and 3 bases from J, with 9 bases in between. This CDR3 spans 14 amino acids. CDR1 is WSHSY, CDR2 SAAADI, per germline.

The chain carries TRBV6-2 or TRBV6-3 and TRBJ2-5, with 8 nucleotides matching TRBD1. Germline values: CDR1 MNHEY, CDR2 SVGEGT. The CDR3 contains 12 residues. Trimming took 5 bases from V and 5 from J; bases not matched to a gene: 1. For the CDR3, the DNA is TGTGCCAGCAGTCGGACAGGGGAGACCCAGTACTTC. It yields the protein CASSRTGETQYF.

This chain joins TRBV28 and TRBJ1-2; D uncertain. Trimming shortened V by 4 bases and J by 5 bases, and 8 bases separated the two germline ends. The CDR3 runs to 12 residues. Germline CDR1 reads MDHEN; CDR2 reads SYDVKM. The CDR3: CASSSGEYGYTF. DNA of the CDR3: TGTGCCAGCAGTTCTGGAGAGTATGGCTACACCTTC.

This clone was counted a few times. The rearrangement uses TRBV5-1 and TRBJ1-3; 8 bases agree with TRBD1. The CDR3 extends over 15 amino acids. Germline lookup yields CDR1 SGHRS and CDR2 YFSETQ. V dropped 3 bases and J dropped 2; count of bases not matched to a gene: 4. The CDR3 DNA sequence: TGCGCCAGCAGCTCGGGACAGGCGGCTGGAAACACCATATATTTT. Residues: CASSSGQAAGNTIYF. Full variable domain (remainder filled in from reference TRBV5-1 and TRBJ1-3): KAGVTQTPRYLIKTRGQQVTLSCSPISGHRSVSWYQQTPGQGLQFLFEYFSETQRNKGNFPGRFSGRQFSNSRSEMNVSTLELGDSALYLCASSSGQAAGNTIYFGEGSWLTVV.

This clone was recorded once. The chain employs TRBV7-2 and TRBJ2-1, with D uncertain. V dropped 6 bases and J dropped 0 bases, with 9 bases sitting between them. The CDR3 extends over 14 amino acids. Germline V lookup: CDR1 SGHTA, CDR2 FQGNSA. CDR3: CASRGWSSYNEQFF. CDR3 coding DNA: TGTGCCAGCAGAGGTTGGAGCTCCTACAATGAGCAGTTCTTC.

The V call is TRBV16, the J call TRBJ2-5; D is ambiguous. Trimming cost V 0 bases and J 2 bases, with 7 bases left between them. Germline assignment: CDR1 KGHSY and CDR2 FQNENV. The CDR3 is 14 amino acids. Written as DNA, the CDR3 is TGTGCCAGCAGCCAATCTCCAGCGCAAGAGACCCAGTACTTC. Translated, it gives CASSQSPAQETQYF.

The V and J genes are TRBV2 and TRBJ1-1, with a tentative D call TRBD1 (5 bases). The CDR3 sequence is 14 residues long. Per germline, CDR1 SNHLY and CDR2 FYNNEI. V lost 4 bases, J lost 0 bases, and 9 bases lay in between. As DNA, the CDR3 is TGTGCCAGCAGTGTCCAGGGCTTGAACACTGAAGCTTTCTTT. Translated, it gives CASSVQGLNTEAFF.

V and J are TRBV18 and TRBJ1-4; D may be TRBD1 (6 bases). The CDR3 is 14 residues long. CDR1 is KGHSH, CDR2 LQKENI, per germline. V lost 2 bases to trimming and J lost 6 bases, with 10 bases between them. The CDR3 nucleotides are TGTGCCAGCTCACCAGTGTCAGGGGATGAAAAACTGTTTTTT. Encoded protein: CASSPVSGDEKLFF.

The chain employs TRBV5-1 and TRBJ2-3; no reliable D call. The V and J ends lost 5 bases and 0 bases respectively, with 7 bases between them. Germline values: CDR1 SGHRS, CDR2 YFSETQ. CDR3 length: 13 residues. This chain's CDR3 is CASRRSSTDTQYF. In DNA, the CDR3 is TGCGCCAGCAGGAGATCTAGCACAGATACGCAGTATTTT.

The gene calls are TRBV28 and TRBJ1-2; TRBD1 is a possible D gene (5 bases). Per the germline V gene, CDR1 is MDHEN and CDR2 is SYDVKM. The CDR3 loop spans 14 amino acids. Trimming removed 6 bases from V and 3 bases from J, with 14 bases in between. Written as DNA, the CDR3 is TGTGCCAGCAGACCATCAGGGTACGACTATGGCTACACCTTC. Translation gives CASRPSGYDYGYTF.